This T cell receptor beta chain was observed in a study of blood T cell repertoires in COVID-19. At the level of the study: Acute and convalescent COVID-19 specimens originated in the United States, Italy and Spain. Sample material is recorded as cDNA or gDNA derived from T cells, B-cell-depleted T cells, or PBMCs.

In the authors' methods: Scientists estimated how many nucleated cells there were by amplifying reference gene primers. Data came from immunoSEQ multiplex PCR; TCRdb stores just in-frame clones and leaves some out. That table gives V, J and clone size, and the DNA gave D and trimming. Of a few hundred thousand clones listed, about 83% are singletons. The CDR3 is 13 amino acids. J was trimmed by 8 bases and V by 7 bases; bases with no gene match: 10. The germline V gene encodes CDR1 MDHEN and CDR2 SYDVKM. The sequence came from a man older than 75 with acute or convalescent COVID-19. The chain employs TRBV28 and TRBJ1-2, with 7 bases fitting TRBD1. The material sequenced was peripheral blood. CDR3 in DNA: TGTGCCAGCAACGTAGAGGGGGCGAGGGGCTACACCTTC. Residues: CASNVEGARGYTF.